The clone carrying this TCR beta chain came up many times. The J segment lost 7 bases and the V segment lost 6 bases, leaving 14 bases of the junction unmatched. The CDR3 loop spans 16 amino acids. The germline gives CDR1 MDHEN, CDR2 SYDVKM. The sample belongs to a study of T-cell reconstitution after alpha-beta-depleted transplantation in children. TCRbeta library construction was performed incorporating unique molecular identifiers. TCRdb recomputed calls from the PCR reads with MiXCR, one row per CDR3 protein. There are 500,000 to 650,000 distinct CDR3 sequences in the sample; approximately 12% occur only once, and roughly 2.3% lies in the top ten.

The sequencing here drew on PBMCs, mostly from graft donor cells, taken 360 days after TCRalphabeta/CD19-depleted stem cell transplant. The clonotype comes from a male patient between 10 and 17 years old who had a stem cell transplant for acute myeloid leukemia, so the T cells may come from the graft donor. This chain joins TRBV28 and TRBJ1-2; TRBD1 agrees at 10 bases. CDR3 DNA: TGTGCCAGCAGGACCCGCCCCGGGACAGGGGTCGGTGGCTACACCTTC. Amino acid sequence: CASRTRPGTGVGGYTF.